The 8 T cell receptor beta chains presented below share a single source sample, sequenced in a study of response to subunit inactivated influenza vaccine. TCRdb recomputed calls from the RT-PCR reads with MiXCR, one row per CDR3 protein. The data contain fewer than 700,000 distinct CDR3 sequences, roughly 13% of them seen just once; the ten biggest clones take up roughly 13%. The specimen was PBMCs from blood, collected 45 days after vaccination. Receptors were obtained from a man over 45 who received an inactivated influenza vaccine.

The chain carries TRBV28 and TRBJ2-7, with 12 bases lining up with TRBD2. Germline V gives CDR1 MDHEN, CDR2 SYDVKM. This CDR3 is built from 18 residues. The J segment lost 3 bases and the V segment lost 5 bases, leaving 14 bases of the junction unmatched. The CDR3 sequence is CASSTRTSGISRVYEQYF. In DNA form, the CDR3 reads TGTGCCAGCAGTACACGGACTAGCGGGATTTCTCGCGTCTACGAGCAGTACTTC.

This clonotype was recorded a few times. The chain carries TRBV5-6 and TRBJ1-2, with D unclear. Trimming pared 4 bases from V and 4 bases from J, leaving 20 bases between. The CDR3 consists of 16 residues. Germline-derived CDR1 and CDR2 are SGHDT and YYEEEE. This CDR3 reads CASSPPRENTFYGYTF. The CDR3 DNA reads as TGTGCCAGCAGCCCACCCCGGGAGAATACCTTCTATGGCTACACCTTC.

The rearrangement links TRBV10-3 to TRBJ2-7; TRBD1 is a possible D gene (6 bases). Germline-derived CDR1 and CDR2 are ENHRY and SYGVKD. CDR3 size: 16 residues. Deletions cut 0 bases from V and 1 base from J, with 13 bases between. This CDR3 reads CAISESRRQVSYEQYF. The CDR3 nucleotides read TGTGCCATCAGTGAGTCCCGGAGACAGGTATCCTACGAGCAGTACTTC.

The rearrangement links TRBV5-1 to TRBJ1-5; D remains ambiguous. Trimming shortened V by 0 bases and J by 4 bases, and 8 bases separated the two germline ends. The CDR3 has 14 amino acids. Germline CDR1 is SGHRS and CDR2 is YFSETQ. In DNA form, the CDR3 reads TGCGCCAGCAGCTTGGACGGTTATAATCAGCCCCAGCATTTT. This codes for CASSLDGYNQPQHF.

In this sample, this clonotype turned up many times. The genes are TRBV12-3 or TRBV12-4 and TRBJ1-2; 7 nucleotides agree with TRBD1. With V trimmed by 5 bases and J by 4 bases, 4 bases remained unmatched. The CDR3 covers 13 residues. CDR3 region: CASSRDRAYGYTF. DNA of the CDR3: TGTGCCAGCAGTCGGGACAGAGCCTATGGCTACACCTTC.

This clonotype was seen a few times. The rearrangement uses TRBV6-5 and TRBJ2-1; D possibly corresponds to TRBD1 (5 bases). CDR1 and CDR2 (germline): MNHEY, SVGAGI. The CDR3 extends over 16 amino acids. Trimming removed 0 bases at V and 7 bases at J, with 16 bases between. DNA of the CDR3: TGTGCCAGCAGTTACTCGAGGTTAGGGGTTTCTAATGAGCAGTTCTTC. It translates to CASSYSRLGVSNEQFF.

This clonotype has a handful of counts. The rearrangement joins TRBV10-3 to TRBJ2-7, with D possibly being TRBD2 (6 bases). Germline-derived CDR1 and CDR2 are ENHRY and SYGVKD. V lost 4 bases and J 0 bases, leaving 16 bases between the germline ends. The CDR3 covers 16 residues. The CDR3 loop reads CAISAHSSAISYEQYF. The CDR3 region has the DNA TGTGCCATCAGTGCCCACTCTAGCGCGATCTCCTACGAGCAGTACTTC.

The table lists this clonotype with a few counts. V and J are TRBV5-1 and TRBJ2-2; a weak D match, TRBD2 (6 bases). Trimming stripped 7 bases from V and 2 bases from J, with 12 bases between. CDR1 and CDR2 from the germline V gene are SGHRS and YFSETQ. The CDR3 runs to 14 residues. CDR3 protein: CASARLGNTGELFF. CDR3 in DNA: TGCGCCAGCGCAAGACTAGGAAACACCGGGGAGCTGTTTTTT.